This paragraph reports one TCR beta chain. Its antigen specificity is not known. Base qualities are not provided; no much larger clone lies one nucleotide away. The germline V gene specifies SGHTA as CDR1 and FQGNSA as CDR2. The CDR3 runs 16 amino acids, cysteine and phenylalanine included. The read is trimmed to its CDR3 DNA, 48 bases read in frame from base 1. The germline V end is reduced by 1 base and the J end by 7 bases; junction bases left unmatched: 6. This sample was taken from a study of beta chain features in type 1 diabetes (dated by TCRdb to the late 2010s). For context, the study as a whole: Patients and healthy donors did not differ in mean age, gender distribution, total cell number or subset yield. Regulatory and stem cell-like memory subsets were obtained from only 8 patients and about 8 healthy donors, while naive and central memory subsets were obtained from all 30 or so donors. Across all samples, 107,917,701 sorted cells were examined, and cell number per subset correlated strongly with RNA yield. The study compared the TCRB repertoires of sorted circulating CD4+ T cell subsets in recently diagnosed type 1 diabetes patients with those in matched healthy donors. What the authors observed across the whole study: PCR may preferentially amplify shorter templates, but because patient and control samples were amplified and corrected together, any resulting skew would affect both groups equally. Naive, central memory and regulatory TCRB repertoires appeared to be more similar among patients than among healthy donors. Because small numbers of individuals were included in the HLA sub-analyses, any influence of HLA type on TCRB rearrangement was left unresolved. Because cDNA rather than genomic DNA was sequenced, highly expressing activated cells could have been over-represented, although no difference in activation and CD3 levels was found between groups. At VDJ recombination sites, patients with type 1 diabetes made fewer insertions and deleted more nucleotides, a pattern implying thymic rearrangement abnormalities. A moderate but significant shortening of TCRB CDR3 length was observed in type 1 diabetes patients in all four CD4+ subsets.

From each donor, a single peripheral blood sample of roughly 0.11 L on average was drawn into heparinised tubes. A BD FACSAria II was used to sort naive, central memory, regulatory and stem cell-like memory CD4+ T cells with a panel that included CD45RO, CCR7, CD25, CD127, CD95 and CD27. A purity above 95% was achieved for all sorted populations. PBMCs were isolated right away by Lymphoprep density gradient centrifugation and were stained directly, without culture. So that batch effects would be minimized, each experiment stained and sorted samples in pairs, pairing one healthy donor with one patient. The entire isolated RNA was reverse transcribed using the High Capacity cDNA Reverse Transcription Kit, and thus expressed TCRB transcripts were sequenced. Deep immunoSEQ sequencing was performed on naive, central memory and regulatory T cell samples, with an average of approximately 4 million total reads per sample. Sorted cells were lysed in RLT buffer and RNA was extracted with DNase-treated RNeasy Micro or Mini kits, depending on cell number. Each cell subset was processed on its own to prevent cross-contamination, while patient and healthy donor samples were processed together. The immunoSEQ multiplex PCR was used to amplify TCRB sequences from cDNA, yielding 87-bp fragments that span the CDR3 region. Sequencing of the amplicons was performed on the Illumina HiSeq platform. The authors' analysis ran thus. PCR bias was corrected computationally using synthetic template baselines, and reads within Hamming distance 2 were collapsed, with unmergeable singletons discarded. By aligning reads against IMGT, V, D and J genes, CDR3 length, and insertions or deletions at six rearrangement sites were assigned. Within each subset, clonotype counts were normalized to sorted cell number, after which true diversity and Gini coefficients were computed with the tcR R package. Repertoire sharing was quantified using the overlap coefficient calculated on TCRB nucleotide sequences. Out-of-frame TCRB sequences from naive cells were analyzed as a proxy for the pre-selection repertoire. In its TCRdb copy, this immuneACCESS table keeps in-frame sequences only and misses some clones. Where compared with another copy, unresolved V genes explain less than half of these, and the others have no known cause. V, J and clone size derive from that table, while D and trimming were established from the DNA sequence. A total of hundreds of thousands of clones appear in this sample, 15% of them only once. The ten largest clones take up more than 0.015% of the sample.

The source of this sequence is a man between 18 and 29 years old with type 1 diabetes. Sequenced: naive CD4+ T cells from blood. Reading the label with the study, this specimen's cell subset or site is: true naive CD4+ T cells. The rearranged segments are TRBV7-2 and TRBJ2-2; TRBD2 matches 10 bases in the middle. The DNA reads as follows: TGTGCCAGCAGCTTAGGTCTAGCGGGAGTATTCGGGGAGCTGTTTTTT. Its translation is CASSLGLAGVFGELFF.